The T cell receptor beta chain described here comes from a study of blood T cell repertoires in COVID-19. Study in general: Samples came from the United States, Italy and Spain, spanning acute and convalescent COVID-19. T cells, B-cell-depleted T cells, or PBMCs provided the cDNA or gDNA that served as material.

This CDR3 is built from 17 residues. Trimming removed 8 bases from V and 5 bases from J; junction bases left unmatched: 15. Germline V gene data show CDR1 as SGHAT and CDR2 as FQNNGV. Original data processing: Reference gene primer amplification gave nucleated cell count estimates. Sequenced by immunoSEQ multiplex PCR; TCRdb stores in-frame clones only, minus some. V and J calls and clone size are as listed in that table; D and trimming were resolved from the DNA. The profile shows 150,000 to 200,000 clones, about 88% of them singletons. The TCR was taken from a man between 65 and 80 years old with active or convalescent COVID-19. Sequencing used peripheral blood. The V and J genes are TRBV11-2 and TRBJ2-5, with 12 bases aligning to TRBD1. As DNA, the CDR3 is TGTGCCAGCGGGACAGGGGGCGCCGGAGCGGGCGGGGAGACCCAGTACTTC. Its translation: CASGTGGAGAGGETQYF.